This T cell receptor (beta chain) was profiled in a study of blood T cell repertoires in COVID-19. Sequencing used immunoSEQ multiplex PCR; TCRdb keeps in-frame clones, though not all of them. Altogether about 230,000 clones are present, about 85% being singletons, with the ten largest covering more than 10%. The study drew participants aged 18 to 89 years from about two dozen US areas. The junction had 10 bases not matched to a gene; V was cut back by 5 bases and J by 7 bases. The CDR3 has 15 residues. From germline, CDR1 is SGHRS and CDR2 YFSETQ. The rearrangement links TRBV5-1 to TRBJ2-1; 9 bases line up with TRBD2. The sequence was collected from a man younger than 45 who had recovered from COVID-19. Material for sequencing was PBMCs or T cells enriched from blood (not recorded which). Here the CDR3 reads CASRSGTSSRNEQFF. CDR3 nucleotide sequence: TGCGCCAGCAGGTCTGGGACTAGCAGTAGAAATGAGCAGTTCTTC.